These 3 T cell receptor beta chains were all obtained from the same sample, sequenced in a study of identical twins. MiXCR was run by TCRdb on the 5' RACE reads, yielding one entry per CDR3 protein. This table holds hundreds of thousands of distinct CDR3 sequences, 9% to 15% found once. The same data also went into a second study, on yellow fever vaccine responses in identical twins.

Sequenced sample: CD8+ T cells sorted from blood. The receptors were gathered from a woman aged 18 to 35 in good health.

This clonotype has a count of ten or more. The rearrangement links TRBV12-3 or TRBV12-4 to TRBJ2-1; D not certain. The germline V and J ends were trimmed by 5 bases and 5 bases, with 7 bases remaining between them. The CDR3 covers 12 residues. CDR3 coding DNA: TGTGCCAGCAGTCACGGACACAATGAGCAGTTCTTC. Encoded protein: CASSHGHNEQFF.

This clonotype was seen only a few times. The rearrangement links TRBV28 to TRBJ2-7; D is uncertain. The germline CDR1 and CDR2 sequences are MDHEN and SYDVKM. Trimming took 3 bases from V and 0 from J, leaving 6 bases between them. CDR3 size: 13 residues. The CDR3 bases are TGTGCCAGCAGTTTGAGGAACTCCTACGAGCAGTACTTC. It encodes CASSLRNSYEQYF.

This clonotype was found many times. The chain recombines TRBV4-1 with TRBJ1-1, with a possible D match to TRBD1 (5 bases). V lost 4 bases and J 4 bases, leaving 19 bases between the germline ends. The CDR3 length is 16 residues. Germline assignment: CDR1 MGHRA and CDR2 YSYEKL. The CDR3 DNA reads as TGCGCCAGCAGCCCCGGAGGGAAAGCGGGGGGCACTGAAGCTTTCTTT. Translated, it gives CASSPGGKAGGTEAFF.